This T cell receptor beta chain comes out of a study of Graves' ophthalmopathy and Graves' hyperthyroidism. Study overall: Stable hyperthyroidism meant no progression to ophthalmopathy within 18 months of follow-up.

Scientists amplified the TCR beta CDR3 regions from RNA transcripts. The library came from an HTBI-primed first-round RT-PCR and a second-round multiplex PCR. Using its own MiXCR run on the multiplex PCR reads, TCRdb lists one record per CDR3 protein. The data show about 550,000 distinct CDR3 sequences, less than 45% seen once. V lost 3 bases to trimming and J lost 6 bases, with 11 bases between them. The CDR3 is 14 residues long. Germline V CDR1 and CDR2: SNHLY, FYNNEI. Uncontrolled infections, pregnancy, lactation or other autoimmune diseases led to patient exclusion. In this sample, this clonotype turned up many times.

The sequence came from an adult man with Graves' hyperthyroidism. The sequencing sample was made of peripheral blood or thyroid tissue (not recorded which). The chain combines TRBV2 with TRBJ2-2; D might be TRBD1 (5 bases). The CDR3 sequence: CASSDRVLAGELFF. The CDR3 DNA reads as TGTGCCAGCAGTGACAGGGTCCTTGCCGGGGAGCTGTTTTTT.